The present T cell receptor (beta chain) was sequenced within a study of blood T cell repertoires in COVID-19. Overall study context: COVID-19 samples collected from the United States, Italy and Spain covered acute and convalescent phases.

The CDR3 totals 14 residues. Germline V lookup: CDR1 MNHEY, CDR2 SVGAGI. Trimming took 6 bases from V and 2 from J, leaving 13 bases between them. In the original processing: Nucleated cell number was recorded as an estimate derived from reference gene primer amplification. The table came from immunoSEQ multiplex PCR; TCRdb's copy has only in-frame clones and leaves some out. Clone size and the V and J calls come from that table; the DNA yielded D and trimming. The top ten hold roughly 8% of the sample, which has about 480,000 clones, 85% to 90% seen once. Patients of the Seattle cohort, enrolled during active infection, were followed longitudinally.

The sequence was obtained from a woman aged 45-65 years with COVID-19, enrolled during active disease. V and J are TRBV6-5 and TRBJ1-2; tentative D call: TRBD1 (5 bases). The sample was peripheral blood. The CDR3 loop is CASRVLGPNYGYTF. Written as DNA, the CDR3 is TGTGCCAGCAGAGTGTTGGGGCCAAACTATGGCTACACCTTC.